This TCR beta chain was retrieved from a study of early T cells in non-severe SARS-CoV-2 infection. Across the study: Bulk RNA taken from unsorted whole blood was sequenced, leaving chains unpaired.

In TCRdb, the 5' RACE reads were re-called with MiXCR into one record per CDR3 protein. The table has about 64,000 distinct CDR3 sequences, roughly 21% seen once; the top ten hold 16%. Study-wide results and caveats: Matching results from VDJdb favored anti-spike CD8 responses, leaving private and CD4 specificities undetected.

This clonotype was seen more than once but under ten times. Its antigen is still unknown. This CDR3 spans 12 amino acids. Trimming removed 7 bases from V and 6 bases from J; junction bases left unmatched: 5. The TCR originated in an adult who was a healthcare worker with PCR-confirmed SARS-CoV-2 infection or an uninfected control (not recorded which). This chain uses TRBV12-3 or TRBV12-4 with TRBJ1-1; 7 nucleotides align to TRBD1. The starting material was whole blood, obtained at baseline. The CDR3 sequence is CASILTGPEAFF. The CDR3 DNA follows: TGTGCCAGCATCTTGACAGGGCCTGAAGCTTTCTTT.